This TCR beta chain was documented in a study of human T cells and chemical hapten exposure. Study background: Largely, small differences in pooled library volume made per-sample TCR yields vary.

Time point of the sample: patch test 2, 6 weeks after DPC sensitization. Treatment noted: therapeutic diphenylcyclopropenone sensitization with weekly scalp DPC. Donors were 18 to 70-year-old alopecia patients suitable for DPC. This CDR3 is 12 amino acids long. J was trimmed by 7 bases and V by 2 bases; bases with no gene match: 0. As handled by the study authors: A per-sample median of around 100,000 TCRs was observed, with a range of about 23,224 to 750,000. TCRdb re-derived calls from the RACE reads in MiXCR, one entry per CDR3 protein. These V and J calls derive from TCRdb rather than the authors' analysis. The sample lists around 80,000 distinct CDR3 sequences, less than 8% occurring once. This clonotype was observed at least ten times.

This material consisted of whole blood, taken in connection with sensitization to the hapten diphenylcyclopropenone (DPC). V and J are TRBV12-3 or TRBV12-4 and TRBJ2-7, with 9 positions matching TRBD2. This receptor was obtained from a woman in her twenties or thirties with alopecia areata. Some clones in this sample may be carry-over from other donors' samples. CDR3 nucleotides: TGTGCCAGCAGTTTAACTAGCGGGGAGCAGTACTTC. Protein product: CASSLTSGEQYF.